This note documents a single TCR beta chain sequence. The data stem from a study of early T cells in non-severe SARS-CoV-2 infection. From germline, CDR1 is LNHNV and CDR2 YYDKDF (reference sequence). The CDR3 extends over 15 amino acids. Trimming shortened V by 0 bases and J by 5 bases, and 12 bases separated the two germline ends. From the 5' RACE reads, TCRdb called clonotypes with MiXCR, one entry per CDR3 protein. The sample consists of around 67,000 distinct CDR3 sequences, 12% of them appearing once. Material for sequencing was whole blood. The J gene is TRBJ2-3, the V gene TRBV15; D perhaps matches TRBD2 (6 bases). The TCR sequence derives from an adult who was a healthcare worker with PCR-confirmed SARS-CoV-2 infection or an uninfected control (not recorded which). CDR3 in amino acids: CATSRDRGMVDTQYF. The DNA for the CDR3 is TGTGCCACCAGCAGAGATCGGGGGATGGTAGATACGCAGTATTTT.